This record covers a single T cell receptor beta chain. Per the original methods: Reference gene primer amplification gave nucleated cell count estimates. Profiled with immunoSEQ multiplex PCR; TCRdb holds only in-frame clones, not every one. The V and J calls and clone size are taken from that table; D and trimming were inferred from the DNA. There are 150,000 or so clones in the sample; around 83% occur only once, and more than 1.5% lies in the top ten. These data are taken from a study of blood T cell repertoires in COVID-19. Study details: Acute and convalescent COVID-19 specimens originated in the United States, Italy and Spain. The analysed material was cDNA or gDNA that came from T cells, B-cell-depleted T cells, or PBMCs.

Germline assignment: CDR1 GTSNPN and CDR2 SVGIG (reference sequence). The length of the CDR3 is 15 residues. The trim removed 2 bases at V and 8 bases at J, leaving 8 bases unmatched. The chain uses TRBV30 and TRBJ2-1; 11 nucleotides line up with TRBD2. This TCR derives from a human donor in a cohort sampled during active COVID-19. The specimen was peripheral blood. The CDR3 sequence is CAWSSGSGRAHEQFF. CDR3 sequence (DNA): TGTGCCTGGAGTTCAGGTAGCGGGAGGGCACATGAGCAGTTCTTC.